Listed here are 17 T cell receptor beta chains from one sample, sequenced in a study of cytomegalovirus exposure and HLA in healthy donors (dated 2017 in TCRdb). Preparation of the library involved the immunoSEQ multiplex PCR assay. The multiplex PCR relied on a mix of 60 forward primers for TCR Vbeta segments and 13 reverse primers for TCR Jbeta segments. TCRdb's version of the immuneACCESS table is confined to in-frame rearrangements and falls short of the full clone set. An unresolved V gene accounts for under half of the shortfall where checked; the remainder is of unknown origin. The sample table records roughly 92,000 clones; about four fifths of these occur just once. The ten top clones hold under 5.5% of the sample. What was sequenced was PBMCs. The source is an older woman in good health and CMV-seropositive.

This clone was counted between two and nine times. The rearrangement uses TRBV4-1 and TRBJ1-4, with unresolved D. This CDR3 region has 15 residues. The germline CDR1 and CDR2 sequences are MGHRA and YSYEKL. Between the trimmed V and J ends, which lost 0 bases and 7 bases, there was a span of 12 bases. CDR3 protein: CASSQDAGRSEKLFF. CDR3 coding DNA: TGCGCCAGCAGCCAAGATGCGGGCAGGAGTGAAAAACTGTTTTTT.

CDR3: CASKPQGAGDTQYF. In nucleotides, the CDR3 is TGTGCCAGCAAACCCCAGGGAGCGGGGGATACGCAGTATTTT. The chain recombines TRBV6-6 with TRBJ2-3, with TRBD2 matching 7 bases. From germline, CDR1 is MNHNY and CDR2 SVGAGI (reference sequence). V dropped 7 bases and J dropped 6; count of bases not matched to a gene: 10. The CDR3 sequence is 14 residues long.

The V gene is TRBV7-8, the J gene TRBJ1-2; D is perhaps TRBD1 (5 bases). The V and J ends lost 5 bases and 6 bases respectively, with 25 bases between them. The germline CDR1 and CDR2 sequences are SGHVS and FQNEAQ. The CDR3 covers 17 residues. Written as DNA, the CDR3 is TGTGCCAGCAGCGTGGCACACGCAGGGTCCCGTATGAATGGCTACACCTTC. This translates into CASSVAHAGSRMNGYTF.

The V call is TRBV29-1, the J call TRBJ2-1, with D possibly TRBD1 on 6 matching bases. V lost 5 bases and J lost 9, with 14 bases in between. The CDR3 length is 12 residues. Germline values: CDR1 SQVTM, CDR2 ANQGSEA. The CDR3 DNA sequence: TGCAGCGTTAATGACAGGTCGGTTGAGCAGTTCTTC. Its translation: CSVNDRSVEQFF.

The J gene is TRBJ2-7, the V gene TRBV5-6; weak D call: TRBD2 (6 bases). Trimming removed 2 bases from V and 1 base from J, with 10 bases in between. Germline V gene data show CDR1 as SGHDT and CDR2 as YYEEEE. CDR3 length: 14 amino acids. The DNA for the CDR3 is TGTGCCAGCAGCTTTTTACGGGGGTCCTACGAGCAGTACTTC. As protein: CASSFLRGSYEQYF.

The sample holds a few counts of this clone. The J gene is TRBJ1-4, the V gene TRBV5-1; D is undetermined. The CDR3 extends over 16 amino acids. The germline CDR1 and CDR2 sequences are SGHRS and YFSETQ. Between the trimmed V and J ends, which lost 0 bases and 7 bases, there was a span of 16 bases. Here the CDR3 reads CASSLGSALNGEKLFF. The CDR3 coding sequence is TGCGCCAGCAGCTTGGGGTCGGCACTAAACGGTGAAAAACTGTTTTTT. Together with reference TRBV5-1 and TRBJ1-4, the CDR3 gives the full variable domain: KAGVTQTPRYLIKTRGQQVTLSCSPISGHRSVSWYQQTPGQGLQFLFEYFSETQRNKGNFPGRFSGRQFSNSRSEMNVSTLELGDSALYLCASSLGSALNGEKLFFGSGTQLSVL.

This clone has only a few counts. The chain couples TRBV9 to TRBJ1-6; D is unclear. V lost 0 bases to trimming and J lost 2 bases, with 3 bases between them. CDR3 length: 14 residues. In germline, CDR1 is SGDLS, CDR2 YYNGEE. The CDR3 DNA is TGTGCCAGCAGCGTAGATACCTATAATTCACCCCTCCACTTT. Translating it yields CASSVDTYNSPLHF. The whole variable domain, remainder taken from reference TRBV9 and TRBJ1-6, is DSGVTQTPKHLITATGQRVTLRCSPRSGDLSVYWYQQSLDQGLQFLIQYYNGEERAKGNILERFSAQQFPDLHSELNLSSLELGDSALYFCASSVDTYNSPLHFGNGTRLTVT.

CDR3 residues: CASSLITGTEAFF. The CDR3 DNA reads TGTGCCAGCAGCTTAATAACGGGCACTGAAGCTTTCTTT. The chain is built from TRBV7-2 and TRBJ1-1; D remains ambiguous. V lost 2 bases and J lost 4, with 8 bases in between. The CDR3 is 13 amino acids. Germline V gene data show CDR1 as SGHTA and CDR2 as FQGNSA.

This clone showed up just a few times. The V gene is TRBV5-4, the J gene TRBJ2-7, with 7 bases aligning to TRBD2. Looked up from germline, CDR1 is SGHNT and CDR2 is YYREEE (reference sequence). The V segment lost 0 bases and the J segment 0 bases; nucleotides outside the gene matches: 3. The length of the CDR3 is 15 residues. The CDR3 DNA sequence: TGTGCCAGCAGCTTGGGTCAGCGGGGCTCCTACGAGCAGTACTTC. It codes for CASSLGQRGSYEQYF.

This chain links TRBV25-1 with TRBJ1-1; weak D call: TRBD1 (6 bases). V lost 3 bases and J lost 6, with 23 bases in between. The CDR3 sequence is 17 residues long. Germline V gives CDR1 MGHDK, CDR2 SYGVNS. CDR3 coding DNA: TGTGCCAGCAGTGACTCTGGGGGGGGCCCCGGGGGCGCTGAAGCTTTCTTT. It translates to CASSDSGGGPGGAEAFF.

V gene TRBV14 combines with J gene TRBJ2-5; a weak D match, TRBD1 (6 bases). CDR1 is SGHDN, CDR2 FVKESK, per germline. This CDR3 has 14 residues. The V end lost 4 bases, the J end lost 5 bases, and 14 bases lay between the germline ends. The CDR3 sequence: CASSRQQGGETQYF. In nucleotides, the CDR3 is TGTGCCAGCAGCCGCCAACAGGGTGGCGAGACCCAGTACTTC.

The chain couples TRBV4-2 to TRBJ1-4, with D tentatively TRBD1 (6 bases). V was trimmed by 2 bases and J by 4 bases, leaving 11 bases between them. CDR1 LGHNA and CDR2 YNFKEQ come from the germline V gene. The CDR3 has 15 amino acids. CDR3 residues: CASSQQTGDNEKLFF. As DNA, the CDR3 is TGTGCCAGCAGCCAACAGACAGGTGATAATGAAAAACTGTTTTTT.

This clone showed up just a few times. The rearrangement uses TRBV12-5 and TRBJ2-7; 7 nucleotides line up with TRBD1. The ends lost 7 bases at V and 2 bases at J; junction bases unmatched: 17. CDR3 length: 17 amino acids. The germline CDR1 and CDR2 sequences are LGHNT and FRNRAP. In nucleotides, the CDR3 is TGTGCTAGTGCCTTAATACTTCTACCACAGGGGACCTACGAGCAGTACTTC. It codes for CASALILLPQGTYEQYF.

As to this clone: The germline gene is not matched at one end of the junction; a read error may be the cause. The CDR3 protein is CSSSRQGFNEQYF. The DNA for the CDR3 is TGTTCCAGCAGTCGACAGGGTTTCAACGAGCAGTACTTC. The chain is built from TRBV7-9 and TRBJ2-7; 7 bases align to TRBD1. This CDR3 region has 13 residues. CDR1 and CDR2 from the germline V gene are SEHNR and FQNEAQ (reference sequence).

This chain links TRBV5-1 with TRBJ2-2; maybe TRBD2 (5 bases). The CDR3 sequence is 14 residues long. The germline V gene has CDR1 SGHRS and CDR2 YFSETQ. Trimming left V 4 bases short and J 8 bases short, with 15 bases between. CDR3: CASSPRTGPGELFF. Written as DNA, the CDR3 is TGCGCCAGCAGCCCGAGGACTGGGCCGGGGGAGCTGTTTTTT.

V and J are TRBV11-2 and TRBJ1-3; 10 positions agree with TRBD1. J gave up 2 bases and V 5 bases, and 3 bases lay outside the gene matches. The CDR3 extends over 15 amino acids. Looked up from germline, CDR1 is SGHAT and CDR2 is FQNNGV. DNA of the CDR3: TGTGCCAGCAGCGCGGGACAGGGGACTGGAAACACCATATATTTT. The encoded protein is CASSAGQGTGNTIYF.

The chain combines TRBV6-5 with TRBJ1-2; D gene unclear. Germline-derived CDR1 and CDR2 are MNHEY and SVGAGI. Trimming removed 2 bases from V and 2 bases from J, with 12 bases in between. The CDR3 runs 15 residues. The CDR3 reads CASSYKMTGNYGYTF. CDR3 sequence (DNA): TGTGCCAGCAGTTACAAAATGACGGGGAACTATGGCTACACCTTC.